Below, 8 T cell receptor beta chains from the same sample are listed, as sequenced in a study of blood T cells in healthy people across ages. A second about 7 to 11 cycle PCR used barcoded and J-beta primers. MiXCR, applied by TCRdb to the 5' RACE reads, yields one record per CDR3 protein. The sample has 600,000 or so distinct CDR3 sequences, roughly 21% seen once. Sequencing used blood. Source of these receptors: a man aged 70 or older in good health.

V usage is TRBV7-2 and J usage is TRBJ2-3, with a tentative D call TRBD1 (5 bases). The CDR3 runs to 14 residues. Germline-derived CDR1 and CDR2 are SGHTA and FQGNSA. The V end lost 5 bases, the J end lost 4 bases, and 13 bases lay between the germline ends. CDR3 loop: CASSPSRASDTQYF. The CDR3, as DNA: TGTGCCAGCAGCCCGAGCAGGGCCTCAGATACGCAGTATTTT.

In this sample, this clonotype turned up a few times. The V and J genes are TRBV20-1 and TRBJ2-7, with 7 bases that match TRBD2. Trimming cost V 4 bases and J 0 bases; bases outside gene matches: 3. The length of the CDR3 is 13 residues. CDR1 DFQATT and CDR2 SNEGSKA come from the germline V gene (reference sequence). The CDR3 coding sequence is TGCAGTGCTACCGGGACTAACTCCTACGAGCAGTACTTC. Its protein is CSATGTNSYEQYF.

This clonotype showed up just a few times. The rearrangement joins TRBV5-1 to TRBJ2-2; D ambiguous. Trimming left V 2 bases short and J 0 bases short, with 8 bases between. CDR3 length equals 15 residues. Looked up from germline, CDR1 is SGHRS and CDR2 is YFSETQ. CDR3 sequence: CASSLDTSNTGELFF. CDR3 DNA: TGCGCCAGCAGCTTAGACACCTCGAACACCGGGGAGCTGTTTTTT.

The chain combines TRBV11-1 with TRBJ2-2; 7 bases align to TRBD1. The CDR3 loop spans 14 amino acids. Germline V gene lookup returns CDR1 SGHAT and CDR2 FQDESV (reference sequence). V shed 3 bases, J shed 7 bases, and the junction held 5 bases outside the gene matches. The CDR3 DNA reads as TGTGCCAGCAGCTTCACAGGGGCTAGCGGGGAGCTGTTTTTT. It encodes CASSFTGASGELFF.

The chain carries TRBV29-1 and TRBJ2-1; no reliable D call. The CDR3 totals 13 residues. Germline V gives CDR1 SQVTM, CDR2 ANQGSEA. V lost 6 bases and J lost 0, with 9 bases in between. The CDR3 spells CSVYGSSYNEQFF. The CDR3, as DNA: TGCAGCGTCTATGGTAGCTCCTACAATGAGCAGTTCTTC.

The chain uses TRBV7-8 and TRBJ2-7; D is undetermined. Germline V gene lookup returns CDR1 SGHVS and CDR2 FQNEAQ. The CDR3 has 14 residues. V dropped 5 bases and J dropped 3 bases, with 14 bases sitting between them. The CDR3 nucleotides are TGTGCCAGCAGCGCAGATAACAATAACTACGAGCAGTACTTC. Residues: CASSADNNNYEQYF.

This clonotype was detected only a few times. V and J are TRBV7-2 and TRBJ2-5, with D possibly matching TRBD1 (5 bases). The DNA end lines up better with TRBJ2-1; the J call may be wrong. The length of the CDR3 is 15 residues. Germline CDR1 SGHTA, CDR2 FQGNSA. DNA for the CDR3: TGTGCCAGCAGCTTAGGTAAGGGGCCCTACAATGAGCAGTTCTTC. This translates into CASSLGKGPYNEQFF.

This clonotype has just a few counts. The chain is built from TRBV3-1 and TRBJ2-5; the D is unclear. This CDR3 contains 13 residues. Trimming left V 1 base short and J 11 bases short, with 14 bases between. CDR1 and CDR2 (germline): LGHDT, YNNKEL (reference sequence). The CDR3 DNA reads TGTGCCAGCAGCCAAGGTGGATTTTTGGAGCAGTACTTC. Translating gives CASSQGGFLEQYF.